This is a list of T cell receptor beta chains from one sample in a study of shared T cell receptors in the human thymus. The table came from immunoSEQ multiplex PCR; TCRdb's copy has only in-frame clones and leaves some out. The sample has some 700,000 clones, around nine tenths seen once. These same records also appear under a second study, on human thymus T cells.

The sequenced sample was thymocytes. The source is a boy in the first two years of life with a congenital heart defect. Both conserved end residues are part of each CDR3. A D gene is named only where the DNA matches it firmly.

J | D | V | CDR3
TRBJ2-7 | TRBD2 | TRBV2 | CASSEDKRGRSSYEQYF
TRBJ2-7 | - | TRBV30 | CAWSVEGGSYEQYF
TRBJ2-2 | - | TRBV6-1 | CASSDPDRNTGELFF
TRBJ2-7 | - | TRBV4-3 | CASSQGYRDNEQYF
TRBJ1-6 | - | TRBV27 | CASSLRGGTPPLHF
TRBJ2-5 | TRBD2 | TRBV9 | CASSVGGTSRQETQYF
TRBJ1-2 | - | TRBV14 | CASGGPNYYGYTF
TRBJ2-1 | - | TRBV7-2 | CASSLASGNEQFF
TRBJ2-7 | - | TRBV9 | CASSVGWLWGLSHEQYF
TRBJ2-7 | - | TRBV7-9 | CASSFVLDWRGEQYF
TRBJ2-2 | TRBD2 | TRBV27 | CASSHLPQREKTGELFF
TRBJ1-1 | - | TRBV19 | CASSISYTAVETEAFF
TRBJ2-6 | - | TRBV6-5 | CASSSTGPSGANVLTF
TRBJ2-1 | - | TRBV4-3 | CASSPRRIGVGEQFF
TRBJ2-1 | TRBD2 | TRBV5-1 | CASSWGLAGYNEQFF
TRBJ2-5 | TRBD1 | TRBV4-3 | CASRGGRGDPQETQYF
TRBJ2-7 | TRBD2 | TRBV7-2 | CASSTRTSGRSYEQYF
TRBJ2-5 | - | TRBV20-1 | CSALQETQYF
TRBJ2-3 | TRBD1 | TRBV5-4 | CASSPGGTGNSSSTDTQYF
TRBJ1-3 | - | TRBV4-3 | CASSQDAHPRGNTIYF
TRBJ2-7 | - | TRBV7-9 | CASNRYYSYEQYF
TRBJ2-3 | - | TRBV9 | CASSVVSQPLNTDTQYF
TRBJ2-5 | - | TRBV6-5 | CASSYGRLETQYF
TRBJ2-5 | TRBD2 | TRBV4-3 | CASSQGWREAGRLSETQYF
TRBJ2-5 | TRBD1 | TRBV5-1 | CASSFNRGTQETQYF
TRBJ1-1 | - | TRBV15 | CATSRGRGTEAFF
TRBJ2-3 | - | TRBV10-3 | CATRTSGTDTQYF
TRBJ2-7 | TRBD1 | TRBV14 | CASSQGDRAFYEQYF
TRBJ2-3 | - | TRBV6-6 | CASSFRESTTDTQYF
TRBJ2-2 | - | TRBV14 | CASSPSGRDTGELFF
TRBJ2-3 | - | TRBV5-4 | CASSFGWDSMGDTQYF
TRBJ2-3 | TRBD2 | TRBV29-1 | CSAVTSGSTDTQYF
TRBJ2-7 | TRBD2 | TRBV30 | CAWSGLAGYEQYF
TRBJ2-5 | TRBD2 | TRBV7-8 | CASSLETSGTHGGETQYF
TRBJ2-7 | - | TRBV28 | CASSFKGTGVTYEQYF
TRBJ1-3 | - | TRBV5-1 | CASSSGGNTIYF
TRBJ1-5 | - | TRBV4-3 | CASSQDTGIDTNQPQHF
TRBJ2-7 | TRBD2 | TRBV11-2 | CASSSTSAPYEQYF
TRBJ2-7 | - | TRBV11-3 | CASSLYAGAAHEQYF
TRBJ1-3 | - | TRBV30 | CAWSVISGFGNTIYF
TRBJ2-7 | TRBD2 | TRBV30 | CAWSGGLSSSYEQYF
TRBJ1-2 | TRBD1 | TRBV6-6 | CASSTLQGEAYGYTF
TRBJ2-6 | TRBD1 | TRBV14 | CASRGYRGPGANVLTF
TRBJ2-5 | - | TRBV27 | CASSFWGRRQETQYF
TRBJ2-7 | TRBD1 | TRBV10-2 | CASSDGPGTGSYEQYF
TRBJ2-7 | TRBD1 | TRBV10-2 | CASMGQGRAAYEQYF
TRBJ1-2 | - | TRBV5-6 | CASSGWGGDGYTF
TRBJ1-1 | TRBD1 | TRBV6-1 | CASSDGQGRLGNTEAFF
TRBJ1-2 | - | TRBV27 | CASSSTGYNYGYTF
TRBJ2-5 | TRBD2 | TRBV7-2 | CASSCSGRAPARKETQYF
TRBJ1-6 | - | TRBV30 | CAWSGHEPLHF
TRBJ2-7 | - | TRBV10-3 | CAISAMRLGESEQYF
TRBJ2-7 | TRBD1 | TRBV29-1 | CSAGDRGPQYF
TRBJ2-3 | TRBD2 | TRBV5-4 | CASSPGLADTDTQYF
TRBJ2-1 | - | TRBV29-1 | CSVERQVRVNEQFF
TRBJ1-2 | TRBD1 | TRBV7-6 | CASSIPGGGYTF
TRBJ2-3 | TRBD2 | TRBV11-3 | CASSLVRLADTDTQYF
TRBJ2-5 | TRBD1 | TRBV7-6 | CASSSEGQGAVQETQYF
TRBJ2-3 | TRBD1 | TRBV4-1 | CASSPTSGTGLTDTQYF